These 21 T cell receptor beta chains came from one sample sequenced in a study of chronic HIV infection and antiretroviral therapy. Using its own MiXCR run on the 5' RACE reads, TCRdb lists one record per CDR3 protein. The sample has roughly 50,000 distinct CDR3 sequences, about 18% seen once; the top ten hold approximately 2.8%. The sample comprised peripheral blood. Receptors originate from an adult who had HIV and had not received antiretroviral therapy, or was an uninfected healthy control (not recorded which).

Ten or more counts support this clonotype. V and J are TRBV20-1 and TRBJ2-3; D ambiguous. Germline loops: CDR1 DFQATT, CDR2 SNEGSKA (reference sequence). The V gene lost 4 bases and the J gene lost 0 bases, with 5 bases spanning the gap. The CDR3 is 12 amino acids. The CDR3 is CSATRSTDTQYF. For the CDR3, the DNA is TGCAGTGCTACCAGGAGCACAGATACGCAGTATTTT.

This clonotype was recorded many times. This rearrangement joins TRBV28 to TRBJ1-4; the match to TRBD1 covers 7 bases. The CDR3 sequence is 17 residues long. CDR1 MDHEN and CDR2 SYDVKM come from the germline V gene. Trimming at V came to 7 bases and at J to 3 bases, leaving 14 bases not matched to a gene. The CDR3 DNA reads TGTGCCAGCACCCCCGGGACAGCCCACTTTTCTAATGAAAAACTGTTTTTT. It is translated as CASTPGTAHFSNEKLFF.

The chain has TRBV20-1 and TRBJ2-7; 10 bases fit TRBD2. The trim removed 0 bases at V and 2 bases at J, leaving 4 bases unmatched. In germline, CDR1 is DFQATT, CDR2 SNEGSKA (reference sequence). The CDR3 extends over 15 amino acids. The CDR3 region has the DNA TGCAGTGCTAGAGATGTACTAGCGGGAACCTACGAGCAGTACTTC. This sequence encodes CSARDVLAGTYEQYF.

J is TRBJ1-6 and V is TRBV5-4; D is ambiguous. The germline V gene has CDR1 SGHNT and CDR2 YYREEE (reference sequence). The CDR3 has 16 amino acids. Trimming pared 3 bases from V and 0 bases from J, leaving 10 bases between. CDR3 sequence (DNA): TGTGCCAGCAGCTCACCGGAGGCCTCCTATAATTCACCCCTCCACTTT. Translating it yields CASSSPEASYNSPLHF.

The chain carries TRBV29-1 and TRBJ1-1, with D possibly TRBD1 on 5 matching bases. The V end lost 3 bases, the J end lost 5 bases, and 10 bases lay between the germline ends. CDR1 and CDR2 from the germline V gene are SQVTM and ANQGSEA. CDR3 length equals 12 residues. The CDR3 DNA is TGCAGCGTTGATACGCGGGGGACTGAAGCTTTCTTT. Translation gives CSVDTRGTEAFF.

The chain combines TRBV10-3 with TRBJ2-5, with 9 bases matching TRBD1. V lost 6 bases to trimming and J lost 2 bases; unmatched junction nucleotides: 4. The germline V gene encodes CDR1 ENHRY and CDR2 SYGVKD. The CDR3 has 14 amino acids. CDR3 sequence (DNA): TGTGCCATCAGGCCCGACAGGGGGCAAGAGACCCAGTACTTC. It codes for CAIRPDRGQETQYF.

The CDR3 DNA follows: TGTGCCAGCAGTTCCCAGGGATCGGGCAATCAGCCCCAGCATTTT. This encodes CASSSQGSGNQPQHF. This rearrangement joins TRBV28 to TRBJ1-5; a weak D match, TRBD1 (5 bases). The ends were cut back, 4 bases at V and 2 bases at J, with 12 bases in the middle. CDR3 length equals 15 residues. Germline V gene lookup returns CDR1 MDHEN and CDR2 SYDVKM.

The sample holds a few counts of this clonotype. The chain recombines TRBV28 with TRBJ1-1; no clear D gene. Germline V gene lookup returns CDR1 MDHEN and CDR2 SYDVKM. V lost 6 bases, J lost 0 bases, and 14 bases lay in between. The CDR3 is 15 amino acids. The CDR3 coding sequence is TGTGCCAGCAGGCCCCCCGGCCTAATGAACACTGAAGCTTTCTTT. It yields the protein CASRPPGLMNTEAFF.

The chain combines TRBV6-6 with TRBJ2-1; the D gene is possibly TRBD1 (6 bases). CDR3 length: 14 amino acids. V was cut by 6 bases and J by 5 bases, with 14 bases left in between. CDR1 and CDR2 (germline): MNHNY, SVGAGI (reference sequence). The CDR3 DNA is TGTGCCAGCAGCCTAGGGGGACCTAACAATGAGCAGTTCTTC. Translation gives CASSLGGPNNEQFF.

This clonotype was detected only once. The V and J genes are TRBV27 and TRBJ1-5; a possible D gene is TRBD1 (6 bases). Germline CDR1 reads MNHEY; CDR2 reads SMNVEV (reference sequence). Trimming stripped 2 bases from V and 7 bases from J, with 12 bases between. The length of the CDR3 is 14 residues. The CDR3 protein is CASSLRSDSQPQHF. The CDR3 DNA reads TGTGCCAGCAGTTTACGATCGGACAGCCAGCCCCAGCATTTT.

This clonotype was seen a few times. The V gene is TRBV5-6, the J gene TRBJ2-5; 7 bases agree with TRBD1. V was clipped by 3 bases and J by 5 bases; unmatched bases: 10. CDR3 length: 15 residues. Per germline, CDR1 SGHDT and CDR2 YYEEEE. Here the CDR3 DNA reads TGTGCCAGCAGCTCTATAGACAGGGCTTTGGAGACCCAGTACTTC. Its translation: CASSSIDRALETQYF.

The chain is built from TRBV5-1 and TRBJ2-5, with 10 bases fitting TRBD2. J was trimmed by 2 bases and V by 4 bases; bases with no gene match: 8. The CDR3 loop spans 16 amino acids. Germline values: CDR1 SGHRS, CDR2 YFSETQ. Here the CDR3 reads CASSPRLAGLQETQYF. As DNA, the CDR3 is TGCGCCAGCAGCCCCCGACTAGCGGGCCTACAAGAGACCCAGTACTTC.

The chain has TRBV9 and TRBJ1-2; D may be TRBD1 (5 bases). This CDR3 has 14 amino acids. Deletions cut 4 bases from V and 2 bases from J, with 12 bases between. The V gene's germline CDR1 is SGDLS and CDR2 YYNGEE. DNA of the CDR3: TGTGCCAGCAGCAAAGGGAACAGGAACTATGGCTACACCTTC. Amino acid sequence: CASSKGNRNYGYTF. Full variable domain (remainder filled in from reference TRBV9 and TRBJ1-2): DSGVTQTPKHLITATGQRVTLRCSPRSGDLSVYWYQQSLDQGLQFLIQYYNGEERAKGNILERFSAQQFPDLHSELNLSSLELGDSALYFCASSKGNRNYGYTFGSGTRLTVV.

This clonotype turned up a few times. The chain carries TRBV28 and TRBJ2-7, with D maybe TRBD2 (6 bases). CDR3 size: 15 residues. V shed 4 bases and J shed 3 bases, with 16 bases lying between them. Germline V gene data show CDR1 as MDHEN and CDR2 as SYDVKM. The CDR3 sequence is CASSYLGEAHYEQYF. CDR3 nucleotide sequence: TGTGCCAGCAGTTACCTGGGGGAGGCGCACTACGAGCAGTACTTC.

This chain links TRBV2 with TRBJ1-1; D gene unclear. The V gene's germline CDR1 is SNHLY and CDR2 FYNNEI. Trimming pared 5 bases from V and 0 bases from J, leaving 10 bases between. The CDR3 extends over 14 amino acids. This chain's CDR3 is CASSPWGLNTEAFF. The CDR3 region has the DNA TGTGCCAGCAGTCCTTGGGGTCTGAACACTGAAGCTTTCTTT. Looking up the rest from reference TRBV2 and TRBJ1-1 gives the full variable domain: EPEVTQTPSHQVTQMGQEVILRCVPISNHLYFYWYRQILGQKVEFLVSFYNNEISEKSEIFDDQFSVERPDGSNFTLKIRSTKLEDSAMYFCASSPWGLNTEAFFGQGTRLTVV.

The chain is built from TRBV28 and TRBJ2-1; D possibly uses TRBD1 or TRBD2 (5 bases each). Germline V lookup: CDR1 MDHEN, CDR2 SYDVKM. V was trimmed by 2 bases and J by 2 bases, leaving 7 bases between them. The CDR3 covers 14 residues. The CDR3 nucleotides read TGTGCCAGCAGTTTACAGGGACCCTACAATGAGCAGTTCTTC. It encodes CASSLQGPYNEQFF.

This clonotype was counted between two and nine times. This chain joins TRBV20-1 and TRBJ1-5; 7 bases map to TRBD1. Per the germline V gene, CDR1 is DFQATT and CDR2 is SNEGSKA (reference sequence). The CDR3 extends over 16 amino acids. The trim removed 0 bases at V and 3 bases at J, leaving 8 bases unmatched. The CDR3 DNA sequence: TGCAGTGCTAGAGATACCGGGACAGTGAACAATCAGCCCCAGCATTTT. Its translation: CSARDTGTVNNQPQHF.

This clonotype was observed a handful of times. The chain couples TRBV29-1 to TRBJ2-1, with 9 bases that match TRBD2. The CDR3 is 15 amino acids. V was pared by 3 bases and J by 10 bases, with 13 bases of the junction left unmatched. The germline V gene encodes CDR1 SQVTM and CDR2 ANQGSEA. CDR3 nucleotides: TGCAGCGTTGAGATCTTTGCGGGAGGGAGGGGAGAGCAGTTCTTC. Its translation: CSVEIFAGGRGEQFF.

This clonotype was found a few times. The V call is TRBV6-5, the J call TRBJ2-2; D ambiguous. The CDR3 totals 14 residues. The germline CDR1 and CDR2 sequences are MNHEY and SVGAGI. V lost 7 bases to trimming and J lost 1 base, with 10 bases between them. CDR3 DNA sequence: TGTGCCAGCACCCCCGGTCGGAACACCGGGGAGCTGTTTTTT. Translation gives CASTPGRNTGELFF.

This rearrangement joins TRBV5-6 to TRBJ2-3, with D possibly TRBD1 on 6 matching bases. V was pared by 1 base and J by 4 bases, with 16 bases between. The CDR3 sequence is 16 residues long. The germline gives CDR1 SGHDT, CDR2 YYEEEE. The CDR3 DNA reads TGTGCCAGCAGCTTGCTTCCCCCAGGGGCCGCAGATACGCAGTATTTT. This encodes CASSLLPPGAADTQYF.

The V gene is TRBV20-1, the J gene TRBJ2-3, with D perhaps TRBD2 (5 bases). The V gene's germline CDR1 is DFQATT and CDR2 SNEGSKA (reference sequence). This CDR3 comprises 16 residues. Trimming left V 3 bases short and J 2 bases short, with 18 bases between. In DNA form, the CDR3 reads TGCAGTGCTAGCCTGAGGTGGGAGCGTCCCACAGATACGCAGTATTTT. Its translation is CSASLRWERPTDTQYF.